This T cell receptor (beta chain) was sequenced for a study of beta chain features in type 1 diabetes (dated by TCRdb to the late 2010s). At the level of the whole study: Mean age, gender distribution, total cell number and subset yield did not differ between patients and healthy donors. In the study, recently diagnosed type 1 diabetes patients and matched healthy donors were compared on the TCRB repertoires of their sorted circulating CD4+ T cell subsets. Whereas all 30 or so donors provided naive and central memory subsets, regulatory and stem cell-like memory subsets were isolated from just 8 patients and roughly 8 healthy donors. Across all samples, some 100,000,000 sorted cells were examined, and cell number per subset correlated strongly with RNA yield.

Paper-wide results and their limitations: At VDJ recombination sites, type 1 diabetes patients had fewer insertions and more deleted nucleotides, which implies abnormalities in thymic rearrangement. Shorter templates might have been favored by PCR, but patient and control samples were amplified and corrected together, so both groups would have been affected equally by any skew. Type 1 diabetes patients showed a moderate but significant shortening of TCRB CDR3 length in all four CD4+ subsets. Only small numbers of individuals were included in the HLA sub-analyses, which left unresolved whether HLA type had any influence on TCRB rearrangement. Naive, central memory and regulatory TCRB repertoires appeared to be more similar among patients than among healthy donors. Because cDNA rather than genomic DNA was sequenced, highly expressing activated cells could have been over-represented, although no difference in activation and CD3 levels was found between groups.

For CDR1 and CDR2, the germline V gene lists KGHSH and LQKENI. The V end loses 0 bases and the J end loses 3 bases, and a stretch of 5 bases separates them. The CDR3 sequence holds 14 residues, the cysteine and phenylalanine included. Of all the DNA, just the CDR3 is kept, 42 bases in frame from base 1. The entire amount of isolated RNA was reverse transcribed using the High Capacity cDNA Reverse Transcription Kit, so the sequenced TCRB transcripts were expressed ones. Deep immunoSEQ sequencing was applied to naive, central memory and regulatory T cell samples, giving an average of roughly 3.5 million total reads per sample. Sorted cells were lysed in RLT buffer and RNA was extracted with DNase-treated RNeasy Micro or Mini kits, depending on cell number. To prevent cross-contamination, each cell subset was processed individually, whereas patient and healthy donor samples were processed jointly. TCRB sequences were amplified from cDNA with the immunoSEQ multiplex PCR, producing 87-bp fragments spanning the CDR3 region. Amplicons were sequenced on the Illumina HiSeq platform. The authors' analysis ran thus. Synthetic template baselines were used to correct PCR bias computationally, reads within Hamming distance 2 were collapsed, and singletons that could not be merged were discarded. Reads were aligned against IMGT so that V, D and J genes, CDR3 length and insertions or deletions at six rearrangement sites could be assigned. Within each subset, clonotype counts were normalized to the number of sorted cells before true diversity and Gini coefficients were calculated with the tcR R package. The overlap coefficient, calculated on TCRB nucleotide sequences, was used to quantify repertoire sharing. Out-of-frame TCRB sequences from naive cells were analyzed as a proxy for the pre-selection repertoire. Not all clones reach the TCRdb copy of this immuneACCESS table, which keeps in-frame sequences only. Checked studies attribute under half of the gap to unresolved V genes and leave the rest unexplained. V, J and clone size are those of that table, while D and trimming were read from the DNA. This sample comprises 120,000 to 150,000 clones, under 11% of them detected only once. The ten largest clones represent around 1.4% of the sample.

This clone was observed a few times. Its antigen remains undetermined. No per-base quality is available; no much larger clone lies one base away. From each donor, a single peripheral blood sample of around 120 mL on average was drawn into heparinised tubes. Naive, central memory, regulatory and stem cell-like memory CD4+ T cells were sorted on a BD FACSAria II using a panel including CD45RO, CCR7, CD25, CD127, CD95 and CD27. Every sorted population had a purity above 95%. PBMCs were separated immediately by Lymphoprep density gradient centrifugation and were stained directly, without being cultured. To minimize batch effects, samples were stained and sorted in pairs, one healthy donor with one patient per experiment.

The sequenced sample was naive CD4+ T cells from blood. The cell subset or site tag for this specimen amounts to: true naive CD4+ T cells. This chain joins TRBV18 to TRBJ2-2, with the D gene uncertain. The clonotype was recovered from a man younger than 30 in good health. CDR3 reads: CASSPPADTGELFF. Read as DNA, the sequence is TGTGCCAGCTCACCACCGGCGGACACCGGGGAGCTGTTTTTT.